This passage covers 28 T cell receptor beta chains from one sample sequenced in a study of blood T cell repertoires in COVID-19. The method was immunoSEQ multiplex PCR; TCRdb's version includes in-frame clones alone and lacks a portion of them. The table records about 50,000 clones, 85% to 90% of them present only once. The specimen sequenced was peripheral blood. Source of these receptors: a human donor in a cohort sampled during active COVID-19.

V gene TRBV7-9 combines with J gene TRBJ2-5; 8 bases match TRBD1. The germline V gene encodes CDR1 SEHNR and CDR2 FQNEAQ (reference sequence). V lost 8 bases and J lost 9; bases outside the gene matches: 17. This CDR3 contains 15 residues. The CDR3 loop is CASGRYRDRRGAQYF. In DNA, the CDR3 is TGTGCCAGCGGACGCTACCGGGACAGGCGAGGTGCCCAGTACTTC. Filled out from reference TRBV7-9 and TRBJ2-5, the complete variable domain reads DTGVSQNPRHKITKRGQNVTFRCDPISEHNRLYWYRQTLGQGPEFLTYFQNEAQLEKSRLLSDRFSAERPKGSFSTLEIQRTEQGDSAMYLCASGRYRDRRGAQYFGPGTRLLVL.

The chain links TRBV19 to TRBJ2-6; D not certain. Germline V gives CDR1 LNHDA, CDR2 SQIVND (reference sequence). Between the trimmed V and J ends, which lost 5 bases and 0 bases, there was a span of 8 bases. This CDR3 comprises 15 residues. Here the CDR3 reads CASSEDYSGANVLTF. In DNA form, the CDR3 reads TGTGCCAGTAGTGAGGATTACTCTGGGGCCAACGTCCTGACTTTC.

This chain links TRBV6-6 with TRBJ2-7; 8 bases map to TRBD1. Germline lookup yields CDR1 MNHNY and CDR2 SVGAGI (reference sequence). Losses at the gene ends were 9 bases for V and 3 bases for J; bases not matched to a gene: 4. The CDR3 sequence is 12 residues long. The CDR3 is CASSTGGYEQYV. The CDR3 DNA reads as TGTGCCAGTTCAACAGGGGGCTACGAGCAGTACGTC.

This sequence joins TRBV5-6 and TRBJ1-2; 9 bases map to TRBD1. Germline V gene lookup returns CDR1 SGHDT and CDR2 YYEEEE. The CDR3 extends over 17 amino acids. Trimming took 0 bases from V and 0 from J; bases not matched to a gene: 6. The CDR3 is CASSLAGTGPANYGYTF. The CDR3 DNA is TGTGCCAGCAGCTTGGCAGGGACAGGGCCAGCTAACTATGGCTACACCTTC.

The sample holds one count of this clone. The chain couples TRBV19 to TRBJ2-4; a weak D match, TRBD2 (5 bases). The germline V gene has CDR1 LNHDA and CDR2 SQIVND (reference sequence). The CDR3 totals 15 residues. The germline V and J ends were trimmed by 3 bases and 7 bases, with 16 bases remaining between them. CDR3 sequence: CASSMPGEGGNIQYF. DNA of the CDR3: TGTGCCAGTAGTATGCCCGGCGAAGGCGGGAACATTCAGTACTTC.

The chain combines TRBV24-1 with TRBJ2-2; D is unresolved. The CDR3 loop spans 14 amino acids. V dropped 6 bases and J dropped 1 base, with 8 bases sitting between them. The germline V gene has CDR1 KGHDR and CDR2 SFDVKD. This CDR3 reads CATSTERNTGELFF. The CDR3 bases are TGTGCCACCAGTACGGAGCGGAACACCGGGGAGCTGTTTTTT.

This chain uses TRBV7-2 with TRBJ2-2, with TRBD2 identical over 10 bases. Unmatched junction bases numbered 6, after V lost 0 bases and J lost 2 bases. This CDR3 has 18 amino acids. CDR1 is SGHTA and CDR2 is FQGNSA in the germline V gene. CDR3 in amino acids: CASSLALAGALNTGELFF. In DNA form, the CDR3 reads TGTGCCAGCAGCTTAGCCCTAGCGGGGGCTCTTAACACCGGGGAGCTGTTTTTT.

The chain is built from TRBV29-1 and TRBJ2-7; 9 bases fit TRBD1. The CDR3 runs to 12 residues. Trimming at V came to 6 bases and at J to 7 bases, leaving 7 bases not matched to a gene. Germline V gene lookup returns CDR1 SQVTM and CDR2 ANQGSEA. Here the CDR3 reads CSVGQGLGEQYF. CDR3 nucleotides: TGCAGCGTGGGACAGGGCCTGGGGGAGCAGTACTTC.

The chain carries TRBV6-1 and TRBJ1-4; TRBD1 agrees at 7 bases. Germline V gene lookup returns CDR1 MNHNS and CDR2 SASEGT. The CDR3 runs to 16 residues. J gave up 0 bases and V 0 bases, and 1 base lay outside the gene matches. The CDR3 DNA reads TGTGCCAGCAGTGAAGCCAGGGGGACAACTAATGAAAAACTGTTTTTT. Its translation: CASSEARGTTNEKLFF.

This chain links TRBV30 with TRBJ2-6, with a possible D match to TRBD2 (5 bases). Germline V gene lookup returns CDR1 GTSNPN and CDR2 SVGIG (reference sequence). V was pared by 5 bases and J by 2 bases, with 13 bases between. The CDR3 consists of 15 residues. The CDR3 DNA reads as TGTGCCTGGTTGCCCGGACTCGCTGGGGCCAACGTCCTGACTTTC. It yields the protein CAWLPGLAGANVLTF. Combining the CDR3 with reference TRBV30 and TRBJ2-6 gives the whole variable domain SQTIHQWPATLVQPVGSPLSLECTVEGTSNPNLYWYRQAAGRGLQLLFYSVGIGQISSEVPQNLSASRPQDRQFILSSKKLLLSDSGFYLCAWLPGLAGANVLTFGAGSRLTVL.

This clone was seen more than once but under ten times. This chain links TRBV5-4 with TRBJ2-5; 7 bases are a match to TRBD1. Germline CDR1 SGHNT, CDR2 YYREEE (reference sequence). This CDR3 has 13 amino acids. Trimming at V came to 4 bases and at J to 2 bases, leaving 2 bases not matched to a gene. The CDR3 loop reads CASSTGQQETQYF. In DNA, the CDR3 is TGTGCCAGCAGCACGGGACAGCAAGAGACCCAGTACTTC.

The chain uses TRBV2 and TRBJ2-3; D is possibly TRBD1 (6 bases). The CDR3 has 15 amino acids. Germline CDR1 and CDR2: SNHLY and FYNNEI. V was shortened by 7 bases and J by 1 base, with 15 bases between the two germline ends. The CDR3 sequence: CASTPDRRGTDTQYF. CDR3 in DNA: TGTGCCAGCACTCCCGACAGGCGGGGCACAGATACGCAGTATTTT.

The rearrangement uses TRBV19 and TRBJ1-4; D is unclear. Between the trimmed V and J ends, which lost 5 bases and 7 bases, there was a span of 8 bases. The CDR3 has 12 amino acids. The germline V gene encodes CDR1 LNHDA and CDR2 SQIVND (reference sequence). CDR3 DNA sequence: TGTGCCAGTAGTTCCTACCCTGAAAAACTGTTTTTT. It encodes CASSSYPEKLFF. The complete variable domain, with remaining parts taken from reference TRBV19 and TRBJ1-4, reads DGGITQSPKYLFRKEGQNVTLSCEQNLNHDAMYWYRQDPGQGLRLIYYSQIVNDFQKGDIAEGYSVSREKKESFPLTVTSAQKNPTAFYLCASSSYPEKLFFGSGTQLSVL.

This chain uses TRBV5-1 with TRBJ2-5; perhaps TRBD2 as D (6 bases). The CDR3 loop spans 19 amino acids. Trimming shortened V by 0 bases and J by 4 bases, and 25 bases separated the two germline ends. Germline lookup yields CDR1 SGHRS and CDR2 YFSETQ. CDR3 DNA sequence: TGCGCCAGCAGCTTGGAAGGCTTTGAAACGGGAGTTGGACGAGAGACCCAGTACTTC. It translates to CASSLEGFETGVGRETQYF.

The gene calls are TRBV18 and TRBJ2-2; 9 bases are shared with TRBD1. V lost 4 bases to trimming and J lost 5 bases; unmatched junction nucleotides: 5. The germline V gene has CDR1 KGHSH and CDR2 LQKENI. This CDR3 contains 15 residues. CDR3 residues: CASSRDRAQTGELFF. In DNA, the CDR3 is TGTGCCAGCTCACGGGACAGGGCTCAGACCGGGGAGCTGTTTTTT. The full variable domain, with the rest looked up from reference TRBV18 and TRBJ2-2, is NAGVMQNPRHLVRRRGQEARLRCSPMKGHSHVYWYRQLPEEGLKFMVYLQKENIIDESGMPKERFSAEFPKEGPSILRIQQVVRGDSAAYFCASSRDRAQTGELFFGEGSRLTVL.

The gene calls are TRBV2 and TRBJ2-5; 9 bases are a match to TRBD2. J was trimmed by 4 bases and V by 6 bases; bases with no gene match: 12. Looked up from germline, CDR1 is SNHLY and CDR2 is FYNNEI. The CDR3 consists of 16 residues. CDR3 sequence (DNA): TGTGCCAGCAGCGCCCGGCGGGAGGGCCTTCGAGAGACCCAGTACTTC. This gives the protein CASSARREGLRETQYF. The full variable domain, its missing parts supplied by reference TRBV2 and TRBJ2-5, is EPEVTQTPSHQVTQMGQEVILRCVPISNHLYFYWYRQILGQKVEFLVSFYNNEISEKSEIFDDQFSVERPDGSNFTLKIRSTKLEDSAMYFCASSARREGLRETQYFGPGTRLLVL.

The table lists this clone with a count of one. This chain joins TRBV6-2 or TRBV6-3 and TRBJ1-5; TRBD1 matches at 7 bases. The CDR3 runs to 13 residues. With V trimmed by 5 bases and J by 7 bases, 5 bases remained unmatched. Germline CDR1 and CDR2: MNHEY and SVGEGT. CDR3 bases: TGTGCCAGCAGTGGGACAGTGGGACAGCCCCAGCATTTT. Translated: CASSGTVGQPQHF.

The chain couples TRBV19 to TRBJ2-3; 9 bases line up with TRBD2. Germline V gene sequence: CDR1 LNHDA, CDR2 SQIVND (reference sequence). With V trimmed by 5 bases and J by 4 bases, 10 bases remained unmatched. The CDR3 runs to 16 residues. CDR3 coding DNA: TGTGCCAGTAGTTCCCCGACTAGCGGATTTGCAGATACGCAGTATTTT. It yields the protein CASSSPTSGFADTQYF.

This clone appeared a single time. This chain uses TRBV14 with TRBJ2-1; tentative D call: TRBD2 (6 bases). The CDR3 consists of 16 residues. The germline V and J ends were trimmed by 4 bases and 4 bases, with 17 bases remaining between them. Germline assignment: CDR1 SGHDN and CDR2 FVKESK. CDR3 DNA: TGTGCCAGCAGCCCTAGGCGGGGCGGGACGTACAATGAGCAGTTCTTC. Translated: CASSPRRGGTYNEQFF.

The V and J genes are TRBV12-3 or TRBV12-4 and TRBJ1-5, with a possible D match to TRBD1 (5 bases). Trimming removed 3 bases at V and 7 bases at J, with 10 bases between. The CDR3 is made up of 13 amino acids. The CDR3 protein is CASSLGGRQPQHF. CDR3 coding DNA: TGTGCCAGCAGTTTGGGGGGAAGGCAGCCCCAGCATTTT.

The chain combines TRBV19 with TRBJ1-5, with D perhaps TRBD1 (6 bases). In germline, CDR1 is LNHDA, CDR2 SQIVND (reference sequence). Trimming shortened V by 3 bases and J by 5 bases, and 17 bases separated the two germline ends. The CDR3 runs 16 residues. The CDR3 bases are TGTGCCAGTAGTATTCCCGGGACACATCTTGATCAGCCCCAGCATTTT. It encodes CASSIPGTHLDQPQHF.

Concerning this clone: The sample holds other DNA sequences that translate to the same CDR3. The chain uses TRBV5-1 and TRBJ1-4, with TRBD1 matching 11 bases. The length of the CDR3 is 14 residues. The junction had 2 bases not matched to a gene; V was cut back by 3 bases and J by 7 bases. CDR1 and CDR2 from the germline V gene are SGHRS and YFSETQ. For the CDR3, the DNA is TGCGCCAGCAGCTCAGGGACAGGGGGTGAAAAACTGTTTTTT. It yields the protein CASSSGTGGEKLFF. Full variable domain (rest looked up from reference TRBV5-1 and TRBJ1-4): KAGVTQTPRYLIKTRGQQVTLSCSPISGHRSVSWYQQTPGQGLQFLFEYFSETQRNKGNFPGRFSGRQFSNSRSEMNVSTLELGDSALYLCASSSGTGGEKLFFGSGTQLSVL.

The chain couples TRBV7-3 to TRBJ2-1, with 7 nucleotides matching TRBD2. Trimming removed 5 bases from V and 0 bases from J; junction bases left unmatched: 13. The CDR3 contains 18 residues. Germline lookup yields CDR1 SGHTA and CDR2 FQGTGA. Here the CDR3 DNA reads TGTGCCAGCAGCCCCGTGGTGGGGGGGACGAACTCCTACAATGAGCAGTTCTTC. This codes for CASSPVVGGTNSYNEQFF.

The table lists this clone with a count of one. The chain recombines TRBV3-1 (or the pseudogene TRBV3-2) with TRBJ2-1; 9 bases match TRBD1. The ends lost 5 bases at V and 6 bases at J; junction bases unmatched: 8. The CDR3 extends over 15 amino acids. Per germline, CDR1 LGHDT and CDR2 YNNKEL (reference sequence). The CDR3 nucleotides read TGTGCCAGCAGCTACCGGGACAGGGAGATCAATGAGCAGTTCTTC. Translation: CASSYRDREINEQFF.

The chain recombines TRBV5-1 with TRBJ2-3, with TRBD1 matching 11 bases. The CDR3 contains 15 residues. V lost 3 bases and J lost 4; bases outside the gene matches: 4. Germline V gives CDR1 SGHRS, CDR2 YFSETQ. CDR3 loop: CASSSPGQGADTQYF. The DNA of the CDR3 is TGCGCCAGCAGCTCGCCGGGACAGGGGGCAGATACGCAGTATTTT. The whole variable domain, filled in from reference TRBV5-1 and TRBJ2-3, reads KAGVTQTPRYLIKTRGQQVTLSCSPISGHRSVSWYQQTPGQGLQFLFEYFSETQRNKGNFPGRFSGRQFSNSRSEMNVSTLELGDSALYLCASSSPGQGADTQYFGPGTRLTVL.

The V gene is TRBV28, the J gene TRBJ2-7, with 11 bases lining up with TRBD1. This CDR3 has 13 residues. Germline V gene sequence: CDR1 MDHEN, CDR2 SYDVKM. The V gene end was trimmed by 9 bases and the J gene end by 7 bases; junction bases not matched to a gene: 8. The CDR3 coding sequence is TGTGCCAGTGGGACAGGGGGTTCGCGGGAGCAGTACTTC. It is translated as CASGTGGSREQYF. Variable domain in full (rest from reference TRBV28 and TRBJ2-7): DVKVTQSSRYLVKRTGEKVFLECVQDMDHENMFWYRQDPGLGLRLIYFSYDVKMKEKGDIPEGYSVSREKKERFSLILESASTNQTSMYLCASGTGGSREQYFGPGTRLTVT.

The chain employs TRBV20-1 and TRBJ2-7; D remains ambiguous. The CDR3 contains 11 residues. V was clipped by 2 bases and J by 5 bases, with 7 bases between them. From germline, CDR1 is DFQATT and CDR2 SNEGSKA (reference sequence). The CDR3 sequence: CSARYSHEQYF. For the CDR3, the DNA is TGCAGTGCTAGATACAGCCACGAGCAGTACTTC.

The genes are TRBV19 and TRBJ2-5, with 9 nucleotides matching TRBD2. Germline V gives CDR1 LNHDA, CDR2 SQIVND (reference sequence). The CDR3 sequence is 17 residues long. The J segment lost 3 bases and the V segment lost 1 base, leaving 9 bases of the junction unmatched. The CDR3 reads CASSIVASGGKKETQYF. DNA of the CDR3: TGTGCCAGTAGTATAGTGGCCAGCGGGGGGAAAAAAGAGACCCAGTACTTC.